The 29 T cell receptor beta chains reported below all come from one sample, sequenced in a study of radiation and T cells in renal cell carcinoma. Noted treatment: treatment-naive control, cytoreductive nephrectomy. Sequenced by immunoSEQ multiplex PCR; TCRdb stores in-frame clones only, minus some. The sample records about 23,000 clones, 45% to 65% being singletons. The sequences come from tumor tissue, collected from a patient whose treatment was nephrectomy without radiotherapy. The receptors stem from a human donor with renal cell carcinoma.

This chain links TRBV5-6 with TRBJ2-7, with a tentative D call TRBD2 (8 bases). The CDR3 has 16 residues. From germline, CDR1 is SGHDT and CDR2 YYEEEE. Trimming removed 3 bases at V and 0 bases at J, with 16 bases between. For the CDR3, the DNA is TGTGCCAGCAGCTCCCGGGAGGGACAGTTCTCCTACGAGCAGTACTTC. Translating it yields CASSSREGQFSYEQYF.

This chain links TRBV21-1 with TRBJ2-7; no DNA check was done on the table's D call, TRBD1. TRBV21-1 is labeled a pseudogene. The CDR3 is 16 amino acids. The CDR3 nucleotides read TGTGCCAGCAGCTCCCGGAAGACAGGCAAATCCTACGAGCAGTACTTC. It codes for CASSSRKTGKSYEQYF.

This rearrangement joins TRBV18 to TRBJ1-5; 7 positions agree with TRBD1. V gave up 6 bases and J gave up 0 bases; unmatched junction bases: 5. In germline, CDR1 is KGHSH, CDR2 LQKENI. The CDR3 sequence is 15 residues long. CDR3 bases: TGTGCCAGCTCCCAAGACAGGGCTAGCAATCAGCCCCAGCATTTT. This translates into CASSQDRASNQPQHF.

This chain connects TRBV2 to TRBJ2-2; 9 bases match TRBD1. The ends lost 7 bases at V and 5 bases at J; junction bases unmatched: 11. The CDR3 consists of 16 residues. Looked up from germline, CDR1 is SNHLY and CDR2 is FYNNEI. CDR3: CASTIGTGSRTGELFF. The CDR3 region has the DNA TGTGCCAGCACCATAGGGACAGGGAGTCGGACCGGGGAGCTGTTTTTT.

In this sample, this clone turned up once. CDR3 region: CASSDTDRSNQPQHF. The CDR3 DNA is TGTGCCAGCAGCGATACGGACAGGAGCAATCAGCCCCAGCATTTT. The V call is TRBV7-9, the J call TRBJ1-5; the match to TRBD1 covers 7 bases. The CDR3 is 15 amino acids. The V and J ends lost 5 bases and 1 base, in that order; junction bases with no gene match: 5. Germline CDR1 and CDR2: SEHNR and FQNEAQ (reference sequence). Complete variable domain (other parts from reference TRBV7-9 and TRBJ1-5): DTGVSQNPRHKITKRGQNVTFRCDPISEHNRLYWYRQTLGQGPEFLTYFQNEAQLEKSRLLSDRFSAERPKGSFSTLEIQRTEQGDSAMYLCASSDTDRSNQPQHFGDGTRLSIL.

This clone was observed at least ten times. The rearrangement uses TRBV10-2 and TRBJ2-4, with 7 bases aligning to TRBD2. The germline CDR1 and CDR2 sequences are WSHSY and SAAADI. V was clipped by 7 bases and J by 6 bases; unmatched bases: 6. CDR3 length: 13 residues. CDR3 sequence (DNA): TGCGCCAGCACGACTGGCGGGGGAAACATTCAGTACTTC. This sequence encodes CASTTGGGNIQYF.

The gene calls are TRBV7-8 and TRBJ1-4; D gene uncertain. Trimming took 2 bases from V and 5 from J, leaving 9 bases between them. The CDR3 has 14 residues. Per germline, CDR1 SGHVS and CDR2 FQNEAQ. The CDR3 sequence: CASSLPGFNEKLFF. The CDR3 bases are TGTGCCAGCAGCTTACCGGGCTTCAATGAAAAACTGTTTTTT.

In this sample, this clone turned up a few times. The V call is TRBV5-4, the J call TRBJ2-2, with 8 positions matching TRBD1. The CDR3 has 14 residues. From germline, CDR1 is SGHNT and CDR2 YYREEE (reference sequence). V lost 0 bases to trimming and J lost 7 bases; unmatched junction nucleotides: 2. The CDR3 nucleotides are TGTGCCAGCAGCTTGGCAGGGGGCTACGGGGAGCTGTTTTTT. Protein product: CASSLAGGYGELFF.

This chain links TRBV7-9 with TRBJ2-3; 7 bases map to TRBD1. Germline V gene sequence: CDR1 SEHNR, CDR2 FQNEAQ (reference sequence). After removal of 5 bases from V and 6 bases from J, the junction contained 8 bases not matched to a gene. The CDR3 is 14 amino acids. The CDR3 loop is CASSLQQGLDTQYF. Written as DNA, the CDR3 is TGTGCCAGCAGCCTTCAACAGGGGTTGGATACGCAGTATTTT.

The chain has TRBV10-3 and TRBJ2-5; D not resolved. The CDR3 has 14 amino acids. V was trimmed by 2 bases and J by 1 base, leaving 8 bases between them. Germline lookup yields CDR1 ENHRY and CDR2 SYGVKD. DNA for the CDR3: TGTGCCATCAGTGAGCGGGCCAGCCAAGAGACCCAGTACTTC. Its protein product is CAISERASQETQYF.

This clone has only a few counts. V is TRBV5-1 and J is TRBJ1-2; TRBD1 aligns across 10 bases. The CDR3 has 14 residues. V lost 4 bases to trimming and J lost 8 bases; unmatched junction nucleotides: 8. Looked up from germline, CDR1 is SGHRS and CDR2 is YFSETQ. In nucleotides, the CDR3 is TGCGCCAGCAGCCGGGAGACAGGGGGCGGAGGCTACACCTTC. Its translation: CASSRETGGGGYTF. The full variable domain, rest sourced from reference TRBV5-1 and TRBJ1-2, is KAGVTQTPRYLIKTRGQQVTLSCSPISGHRSVSWYQQTPGQGLQFLFEYFSETQRNKGNFPGRFSGRQFSNSRSEMNVSTLELGDSALYLCASSRETGGGGYTFGSGTRLTVV.

The gene calls are TRBV7-2 and TRBJ1-2, with D perhaps matching TRBD1 (5 bases). The CDR3 loop spans 13 amino acids. Trimming took off 0 bases at V and 8 bases at J, with 10 bases between the two ends. Looked up from germline, CDR1 is SGHTA and CDR2 is FQGNSA. The CDR3, as DNA: TGTGCCAGCAGCTTAGCCAGGGACGGCGGCTACACCTTC. Translation: CASSLARDGGYTF.

The V call is TRBV19, the J call TRBJ2-7; D is possibly TRBD1 (6 bases). CDR3 length: 14 amino acids. Germline V gene data show CDR1 as LNHDA and CDR2 as SQIVND (reference sequence). Deletions cut 5 bases from V and 3 bases from J, with 14 bases between. The CDR3 DNA reads as TGTGCCAGTAGTCCGGACAGAGGAAACTACGAGCAGTACTTC. Encoded protein: CASSPDRGNYEQYF.

The V and J genes are TRBV5-4 and TRBJ2-7; 7 bases are shared with TRBD2. The CDR3 has 16 amino acids. Losses at the gene ends were 4 bases for V and 3 bases for J; bases not matched to a gene: 13. From germline, CDR1 is SGHNT and CDR2 YYREEE (reference sequence). Written as DNA, the CDR3 is TGTGCCAGCAGCCCGGATGCGGGCGGGGGAGTCTACGAGCAGTACTTC. Translated, it gives CASSPDAGGGVYEQYF.

This clone has just a few counts. This same CDR3 is encoded by further DNA sequences in the sample. V is TRBV27 and J is TRBJ2-7, with D perhaps assigned TRBD1 or TRBD2 (5 bases each). The CDR3 consists of 15 residues. CDR1 and CDR2 from the germline V gene are MNHEY and SMNVEV (reference sequence). Trimming left V 0 bases short and J 3 bases short, with 12 bases between. The CDR3 nucleotides read TGTGCCAGCAGTTTATCATCCGGGGCCCACTACGAGCAGTACTTC. Translated: CASSLSSGAHYEQYF.

The chain joins TRBV5-6 to TRBJ1-1, with D possibly TRBD1 on 6 matching bases. The CDR3 has 13 residues. V lost 1 base and J lost 10, with 14 bases in between. Germline assignment: CDR1 SGHDT and CDR2 YYEEEE. CDR3 in amino acids: CASSLSGGRGAFF. As DNA, the CDR3 is TGTGCCAGCAGCTTGTCCGGGGGCCGCGGAGCTTTCTTT.

The J gene is TRBJ2-7, the V gene TRBV5-1, with 7 bases that match TRBD1. With 2 bases clipped from V and 4 bases from J, the junction kept 6 bases outside the gene matches. Germline values: CDR1 SGHRS, CDR2 YFSETQ. This CDR3 is 14 amino acids long. CDR3 sequence: CASSFGTETYEQYF. Here the CDR3 DNA reads TGCGCCAGCAGCTTCGGGACAGAGACATACGAGCAGTACTTC.

This chain links TRBV5-1 with TRBJ2-1; 7 nucleotides match TRBD2. The CDR3 runs 13 residues. Trimming took 4 bases from V and 10 from J; bases not matched to a gene: 8. The germline V gene encodes CDR1 SGHRS and CDR2 YFSETQ. The DNA for the CDR3 is TGCGCCAGCAGCGTAAGCTTTAGCGGGGAGCAGTTCTTC. It yields the protein CASSVSFSGEQFF.

The rearrangement joins TRBV7-2 to TRBJ1-3; D gene uncertain. V was cut by 1 base and J by 2 bases, with 9 bases left in between. This CDR3 is 15 amino acids long. Germline CDR1 reads SGHTA; CDR2 reads FQGNSA. In DNA, the CDR3 is TGTGCCAGCAGCTTAGACCACGGGGCTGGAAACACCATATATTTT. Translated, it gives CASSLDHGAGNTIYF.

J is TRBJ1-1 and V is TRBV6-1; D possibly corresponds to TRBD1 (5 bases). The germline gives CDR1 MNHNS, CDR2 SASEGT. The CDR3 consists of 15 residues. Deletions cut 1 base from V and 3 bases from J, with 12 bases between. CDR3 protein: CASSEVWGGDTEAFF. In nucleotides, the CDR3 is TGTGCCAGCAGTGAAGTTTGGGGGGGTGACACTGAAGCTTTCTTT.

Only one count was recorded for this clone. The V gene is TRBV6-5, the J gene TRBJ2-1, with 8 positions matching TRBD1. CDR1 and CDR2 (germline): MNHEY, SVGAGI. The CDR3 consists of 14 residues. The J segment lost 5 bases and the V segment lost 4 bases, leaving 4 bases of the junction unmatched. The CDR3 nucleotides are TGTGCCAGCAGTTTGGACAGGGTGAACAATGAGCAGTTCTTC. Residues: CASSLDRVNNEQFF.

The table lists this clone with many counts. This chain links TRBV5-5 with TRBJ1-1, with D perhaps matching TRBD1 (6 bases). The germline CDR1 and CDR2 sequences are SGHKS and YYEKEE (reference sequence). V shed 2 bases and J shed 0 bases, with 11 bases lying between them. The CDR3 is 15 amino acids. The CDR3 protein is CASSFQTGVNTEAFF. Written as DNA, the CDR3 is TGTGCCAGCAGCTTCCAGACAGGAGTGAACACTGAAGCTTTCTTT.

This chain uses TRBV7-9 with TRBJ2-1, with TRBD2 identical over 10 bases. Trimming at V came to 5 bases and at J to 12 bases, leaving 7 bases not matched to a gene. Germline assignment: CDR1 SEHNR and CDR2 FQNEAQ (reference sequence). This CDR3 is 13 amino acids long. CDR3 in DNA: TGTGCCAGCAGCGGCCCGGGACTAGCGACGCAGTTCTTC. Protein product: CASSGPGLATQFF.

This sequence joins TRBV29-1 and TRBJ2-3; 13 positions agree with TRBD2. Unmatched junction bases numbered 6, after V lost 7 bases and J lost 2 bases. The germline V gene encodes CDR1 SQVTM and CDR2 ANQGSEA. The CDR3 runs to 15 residues. The CDR3 spells CSAWTSGGVTDTQYF. As DNA, the CDR3 is TGCAGCGCTTGGACTAGCGGGGGAGTCACAGATACGCAGTATTTT.

The chain combines TRBV29-1 with TRBJ1-2; 8 nucleotides align to TRBD1. Germline CDR1 SQVTM, CDR2 ANQGSEA. CDR3 size: 11 residues. V lost 3 bases, J lost 8 bases, and 2 bases stayed unmatched. CDR3 DNA sequence: TGCAGCGTTGACCAGGGGGCCGGCTACACCTTC. It translates to CSVDQGAGYTF.

The chain employs TRBV7-6 and TRBJ1-5, with D possibly matching TRBD1 (6 bases). The CDR3 has 13 residues. The germline CDR1 and CDR2 sequences are SGHVS and FNYEAQ. V was pared by 2 bases and J by 4 bases, with 6 bases between. The CDR3 sequence: CASSLTGNQPQHF. CDR3 coding DNA: TGTGCCAGCAGCTTAACAGGGAATCAGCCCCAGCATTTT.

There are a few counts of this clone. This chain joins TRBV10-1 and TRBJ2-2, with D unclear. The CDR3 totals 13 residues. The V gene's germline CDR1 is WNHNN and CDR2 SYGVQD (reference sequence). The germline V and J ends were trimmed by 8 bases and 0 bases, with 7 bases remaining between them. The CDR3 sequence: CASGITNTGELFF. The CDR3 bases are TGCGCCAGCGGGATAACGAACACCGGGGAGCTGTTTTTT.

V is TRBV7-2 and J is TRBJ1-1, with D possibly TRBD1 on 6 matching bases. V lost 4 bases, J lost 5 bases, and 14 bases lay in between. Germline CDR1 and CDR2: SGHTA and FQGNSA. The CDR3 sequence is 14 residues long. CDR3 protein: CASSSTGFRTEAFF. The CDR3 DNA sequence: TGTGCCAGCAGCTCCACAGGGTTTCGAACTGAAGCTTTCTTT.

In its sample, this clone was seen a few times. The chain employs TRBV5-6 and TRBJ2-5, with TRBD2 identical over 13 bases. CDR1 is SGHDT, CDR2 YYEEEE, per germline. The CDR3 is 16 residues long. V was pared by 2 bases and J by 5 bases, with 6 bases of the junction left unmatched. CDR3 sequence (DNA): TGTGCCAGCAGCTTACTAGCGGGGGGGGCTTTTGAGACCCAGTACTTC. Encoded protein: CASSLLAGGAFETQYF.